Presented here are 14 T cell receptor beta chains from one specimen sequenced in a study of T cell changes during pregnancy in multiple sclerosis. This table comes from immunoSEQ multiplex PCR, and its TCRdb copy is limited to in-frame clones, with some not included. The profile shows over 50,000 clones, 87% of them singletons. The sample was peripheral blood from another person, used as feeder cells. The origin of the receptors is a human donor whose cells served as feeder cells for cultures in a pregnancy study.

The genes are TRBV30 and TRBJ1-6, with D uncertain. The V end was cut by 5 bases, the J end by 3 bases, with 8 bases between. This CDR3 has 13 residues. Germline CDR1 GTSNPN, CDR2 SVGIG (reference sequence). CDR3 sequence: CAWQRDYNSPLHF. The DNA of the CDR3 is TGTGCCTGGCAGAGAGACTATAATTCACCCCTCCACTTT.

The gene calls are TRBV11-1 and TRBJ1-1, with D possibly matching TRBD1 (6 bases). The CDR3 has 16 amino acids. CDR1 SGHAT and CDR2 FQDESV come from the germline V gene (reference sequence). Trimming cost V 5 bases and J 1 base, with 17 bases left between them. CDR3 in DNA: TGTGCCAGCAGCATAAACTATCAGGGGACGAACACTGAAGCTTTCTTT. Translated: CASSINYQGTNTEAFF.

V and J are TRBV6-6 and TRBJ2-7; the D gene is possibly TRBD1 (6 bases). Germline V gene data show CDR1 as MNHNY and CDR2 as SVGAGI (reference sequence). The V end lost 4 bases, the J end lost 3 bases, and 13 bases lay between the germline ends. The CDR3 runs to 14 residues. CDR3 protein: CASSLKGESYEQYF. Written as DNA, the CDR3 is TGTGCCAGCAGTTTAAAGGGGGAAAGCTACGAGCAGTACTTC.

The chain recombines TRBV10-2 with TRBJ2-7; the match to TRBD2 covers 14 bases. CDR1 is WSHSY and CDR2 is SAAADI in the germline V gene. The CDR3 is 15 amino acids. The ends lost 6 bases at V and 3 bases at J; junction bases unmatched: 4. The CDR3: CASRGTSGSFYEQYF. CDR3 nucleotide sequence: TGCGCCAGCAGGGGGACTAGCGGGAGTTTCTACGAGCAGTACTTC.

The CDR3 DNA is TGTGCCAGTAGTATCCGCGGACGCCCGGCCCAGCATTTT. This codes for CASSIRGRPAQHF. The genes are TRBV19 and TRBJ1-5; D gene uncertain. Germline values: CDR1 LNHDA, CDR2 SQIVND (reference sequence). The germline V and J ends were trimmed by 3 bases and 11 bases, with 14 bases remaining between them. There are 13 residues in the CDR3. Using reference TRBV19 and TRBJ1-5 for the parts outside the CDR3, the full variable domain is DGGITQSPKYLFRKEGQNVTLSCEQNLNHDAMYWYRQDPGQGLRLIYYSQIVNDFQKGDIAEGYSVSREKKESFPLTVTSAQKNPTAFYLCASSIRGRPAQHFGDGTRLSIL.

This clone appeared a single time. The chain is built from TRBV6-5 and TRBJ2-1, with a possible D match to TRBD1 (5 bases). The ends were cut back, 6 bases at V and 7 bases at J, with 10 bases in the middle. This CDR3 is 12 amino acids long. From germline, CDR1 is MNHEY and CDR2 SVGAGI. DNA for the CDR3: TGTGCCAGCAGCCCAGGGTCGAATGAGCAGTTCTTC. Translating it yields CASSPGSNEQFF.

The gene calls are TRBV9 and TRBJ2-7; perhaps TRBD1 as D (5 bases). Germline CDR1 and CDR2: SGDLS and YYNGEE. The CDR3 has 15 amino acids. V lost 1 base, J lost 4 bases, and 15 bases lay in between. The chain's CDR3 is CASSVRPGLLYEQYF. CDR3 DNA: TGTGCCAGCAGCGTAAGACCAGGGCTATTATACGAGCAGTACTTC.

This chain links TRBV18 with TRBJ1-5, with 11 nucleotides matching TRBD1. V shed 4 bases, J shed 3 bases, and the junction held 2 bases outside the gene matches. Germline CDR1 KGHSH, CDR2 LQKENI. This CDR3 region has 15 residues. CDR3: CASSLGQGDNQPQHF. The CDR3 coding sequence is TGTGCCAGCTCACTGGGACAGGGGGACAATCAGCCCCAGCATTTT.

This chain links TRBV27 with TRBJ2-7; TRBD1 aligns across 7 bases. From germline, CDR1 is MNHEY and CDR2 SMNVEV (reference sequence). With V trimmed by 6 bases and J by 3 bases, 8 bases remained unmatched. The CDR3 consists of 14 residues. CDR3 coding DNA: TGTGCCAGCAGCAGGACAGGTGGGCACTACGAGCAGTACTTC. Encoded protein: CASSRTGGHYEQYF.

This clone was found a few times. The chain combines TRBV2 with TRBJ1-6; D remains ambiguous. Looked up from germline, CDR1 is SNHLY and CDR2 is FYNNEI. CDR3 length: 12 residues. The ends were cut back, 3 bases at V and 10 bases at J, with 7 bases in the middle. CDR3 sequence: CASSDRRSPLHF. The CDR3 nucleotides are TGTGCCAGCAGTGACAGGCGGTCACCCCTCCACTTT.

The CDR3 loop reads CASSSGTSGGTDTQYF. CDR3 nucleotide sequence: TGTGCCAGCAGCTCTGGGACTAGCGGGGGCACAGATACGCAGTATTTT. The chain carries TRBV7-3 and TRBJ2-3; 13 positions match TRBD2. V shed 4 bases, J shed 1 base, and the junction held 2 bases outside the gene matches. Germline values: CDR1 SGHTA, CDR2 FQGTGA. The CDR3 runs to 16 residues.

This sequence joins TRBV10-3 and TRBJ2-7; the match to TRBD1 covers 7 bases. From germline, CDR1 is ENHRY and CDR2 SYGVKD. The ends lost 2 bases at V and 3 bases at J; junction bases unmatched: 7. CDR3 length: 15 residues. CDR3 loop: CAISEGDRGVYEQYF. As DNA, the CDR3 is TGTGCCATCAGTGAGGGGGACAGAGGAGTCTACGAGCAGTACTTC.

This chain uses TRBV7-2 with TRBJ1-5, with 8 bases that match TRBD1. V was pared by 5 bases and J by 2 bases, with 2 bases of the junction left unmatched. CDR1 SGHTA and CDR2 FQGNSA come from the germline V gene. The CDR3 runs to 14 residues. The CDR3: CASSQGAGNQPQHF. DNA of the CDR3: TGTGCCAGCAGCCAGGGGGCTGGCAATCAGCCCCAGCATTTT.

This chain uses TRBV9 with TRBJ2-5; 7 bases are shared with TRBD2. V was clipped by 0 bases and J by 5 bases; unmatched bases: 4. The CDR3 consists of 14 residues. CDR1 is SGDLS and CDR2 is YYNGEE in the germline V gene. The CDR3 here is CASSVAGGGETQYF. The CDR3 DNA reads as TGTGCCAGCAGCGTAGCGGGAGGCGGGGAGACCCAGTACTTC.